These 14 T cell receptor beta chains were all obtained from the same sample, sequenced in a study of T cells expressing NK-cell markers. No DNA is given; TCRdb re-called the 5' RACE reads and lists each CDR3 protein once. Recorded for this sample: over 350,000 distinct CDR3 sequences. Sequenced input: blood T cells: a sorted CD56 or NKG2C T cell subset, CD4+ or CD8+ T cells, or bulk PBMC T cells (not recorded which). These receptors were collected from a woman between 45 and 65 years old in good health.

The V and J genes are TRBV4-2 and TRBJ2-7; TCRdb gives TRBD2 as the D gene, but with no DNA this cannot be confirmed. This CDR3 region has 20 residues. CDR1 is LGHNA and CDR2 is YNFKEQ in the germline V gene. The CDR3 protein is CASSQGHAGTSGRSGHEQYF.

The chain links TRBV5-1 to TRBJ2-1. Germline CDR1 reads SGHRS; CDR2 reads YFSETQ. This CDR3 is 17 amino acids long. The CDR3 protein is CASSLAKASGPYNEQFF.

The CDR3 is CASSPLTVTTNEKLFF. The V gene is TRBV6-1, the J gene TRBJ1-4. The CDR3 has 16 amino acids. The germline CDR1 and CDR2 sequences are MNHNS and SASEGT.

The V and J genes are TRBV10-3 and TRBJ2-5; TCRdb's D call, TRBD1, is unchecked because there is no DNA. The CDR3 length is 15 residues. The germline gives CDR1 ENHRY, CDR2 SYGVKD. CDR3 in amino acids: CAISATGNLGETQYF.

The chain combines TRBV18 with TRBJ2-2. Germline values: CDR1 KGHSH, CDR2 LQKENI. CDR3 length: 14 residues. The CDR3 spells CASSTTGGRGELFF.

The J gene is TRBJ2-5, the V gene TRBV5-1; absent DNA, TCRdb's TRBD1 call cannot be checked. CDR3 length equals 15 residues. Per germline, CDR1 SGHRS and CDR2 YFSETQ. The CDR3 is CASSLNDRETETQYF. Supplemented by reference TRBV5-1 and TRBJ2-5, the full variable domain reads KAGVTQTPRYLIKTRGQQVTLSCSPISGHRSVSWYQQTPGQGLQFLFEYFSETQRNKGNFPGRFSGRQFSNSRSEMNVSTLELGDSALYLCASSLNDRETETQYFGPGTRLLVL.

The chain combines TRBV6-5 with TRBJ2-3. The CDR3 has 13 residues. From germline, CDR1 is MNHEY and CDR2 SVGAGI. The CDR3 sequence is CASRLEGADTQYF.

The gene calls are TRBV27 and TRBJ2-7; as DNA is missing, the TRBD1 call by TCRdb cannot be tested. Germline CDR1 is MNHEY and CDR2 is SMNVEV (reference sequence). The CDR3 has 14 amino acids. This CDR3 is CASSSQVPTYEQYF.

V is TRBV20-1 and J is TRBJ1-6. CDR1 and CDR2 (germline): DFQATT, SNEGSKA (reference sequence). CDR3 length: 11 residues. CDR3 sequence reads: CSAGIPSPLHF.

The J gene is TRBJ1-2, the V gene TRBV4-1; TCRdb calls TRBD1, which cannot be checked without DNA. The CDR3 loop spans 15 amino acids. Germline V gene data show CDR1 as MGHRA and CDR2 as YSYEKL. The CDR3 spells CASSQTQGGGYGYTF.

The chain uses TRBV20-1 and TRBJ2-1; the TCRdb D gene call, TRBD2, has no DNA to confirm it. The CDR3 covers 17 residues. CDR1 is DFQATT, CDR2 SNEGSKA, per germline (reference sequence). The CDR3 sequence: CSANALAGGKIYNEQFF.

The chain uses TRBV6-5 and TRBJ2-3. Germline V gene lookup returns CDR1 MNHEY and CDR2 SVGAGI. This CDR3 region has 14 residues. Here the CDR3 reads CASRSTELADTQYF.

The J gene is TRBJ2-2, the V gene TRBV4-1; TCRdb's assignment of TRBD2 cannot be checked, as there is no DNA. Germline CDR1 and CDR2: MGHRA and YSYEKL. The CDR3 consists of 16 residues. The CDR3 region is CASTIKAGDNTGELFF.

The chain recombines TRBV20-1 with TRBJ2-2; TCRdb outputs TRBD1, but without DNA this stays unchecked. This CDR3 comprises 14 residues. Germline V gene data show CDR1 as DFQATT and CDR2 as SNEGSKA (reference sequence). The CDR3 reads CSARDTGKAGELFF.